This T cell receptor beta chain was captured in a study of blood T cells in healthy people across ages (dated by TCRdb to the mid-2010s). The study in broad terms: In model experiments, template switching captured roughly one uniquely barcoded TCR beta cDNA molecule for every two T cells. Using deep sequencing normalized with unique cDNA molecular identifiers, the study measured how TCR beta repertoire diversity changes with age. Donors were grouped into four age groups: young (average roughly 16 years), middle-aged (about 38), aged (around 56) and long-lived (approximately 82). To avoid experimental bias, donors of different ages were distributed randomly across sequencing lanes. For two donors (one aged 18 to 30 and one aged 80 or older), the study analyzed two additional independent replicas of 1 million unique cDNA reads from the same blood draw. What the research found in general, with its limitations: Observed TCR beta diversity per million T cells fell roughly linearly with age, and a significant reduction was already apparent by age about 36. Because the CMV infection status of the donors was unknown, age-related changes in expanded clonotypes may potentially have been confounded. Compared with the aged group, the long-lived group had more naive CD4+ T cells, fewer expanded clones and increased TCR diversity, a pattern suggesting age selection. Observed TCR beta diversity correlated strongly with the percentage of naive T cells measured by flow cytometry. Bulk unsorted PBMC profiling prevented conclusive comparison of naive and antigen-experienced compartments. Estimates of total diversity based on one million sequenced T cells were regarded as lower bounds and as underestimates.

Libraries were prepared through 5' RACE. Sequencing was performed on an Illumina HiSeq 2500. The second PCR ran for roughly 7 to 12 cycles and used a J-beta primer mix along with a sample-barcoded 5' primer. Each TCR beta cDNA molecule received a unique molecular identifier from a template-switch 5' adaptor carrying 12 random nucleotides. At least 2.5 million CDR3-containing paired-end reads were obtained from each sample. All of the RNA was converted into first-strand cDNA using the Mint cDNA synthesis kit, with a TRBC-specific oligonucleotide serving as the primer. Following uracil-DNA glycosylase treatment, all cDNA underwent a first 18-cycle PCR with the universal primers M1SS and BC2_uni_R. For the original study's pipeline: Normalization of each sample was performed by random selection of 1 million high-quality reads, each carrying a distinct molecular identifier. Reads sharing molecular identifiers were discarded rather than binned into consensus sequences. MiTCR, set to a Q25 quality threshold and the strictest error-elimination algorithm, was used for CDR3 identification, clonotype clustering and error correction. A nonparametric unseen species model with Euler transformation was used to estimate lower-bound total TCR beta diversity. The public reads were reanalyzed by TCRdb: fastp trimming at Q25, MiXCR alignment, in-frame beta chains only. Identical CDR3 proteins give one entry, which carries the most common genes and DNA. The V and J calls shown here were made by TCRdb, not taken from the authors' results. The sample table holds under 850,000 distinct CDR3 sequences, of which around 36% were seen once. Of the sample, roughly 13% falls within the top ten clones.

Trimmed from V: 6 bases; trimmed from J: 7 bases; junction bases lacking a gene match: 9. In the germline V gene, CDR1 corresponds to MDHEN and CDR2 to SYDVKM. From its cysteine to its phenylalanine, the CDR3 spans 15 amino acids. Only CDR3 DNA is held: 45 bases, read in frame from base 1. Donors were 39 systemically healthy Caucasian individuals from Russia aged 6 to 90 years. Each donor gave approximately 9.3 milliliters of peripheral blood, collected into EDTA-treated Vacutainer tubes. Ficoll-Paque density-gradient centrifugation was used to isolate PBMCs, with at least 7 million per sample. Trizol reagent was used to extract total RNA from the PBMCs, yielding at least 6 micrograms per sample. The percentages of naive CD45RAhigh/CD27high T cells were determined by flow cytometry on a PBMC aliquot from every donor. Concerning this clonotype: The antigen it recognizes is unknown. Base qualities were left out, and no much larger clone turns up one base away.

The sequenced sample consisted of blood. The rearrangement joined TRBV28 to TRBJ2-1; 10 bases in the junction line up with TRBD2. This clonotype was obtained from a man between 18 and 29 years old in good health. The CDR3 region reads CASSPPAGGPNEQFF. The DNA is TGTGCCAGCAGCCCCCCAGCGGGGGGGCCAAATGAGCAGTTCTTC.